This T cell receptor beta chain was identified during a study of vaccination effects on CD4 cells after COVID-19. Concerning this clone itself: No antigen is known for it.

Assay: immunoSEQ multiplex PCR; the TCRdb copy retains only in-frame clones and omits some. This table holds over 25,000 clones, 75% to 90% found once. The CDR3 is 17 residues long. Between the trimmed V and J ends, which lost 1 base and 0 bases, there was a span of 14 bases. Germline loops: CDR1 LGHNA, CDR2 YNFKEQ. Under the ViraFEST assay, PBMC were stimulated with viral peptide pools so that antigen-specific CD4+ T cells expanded. Sequencing was performed afterwards. Subsequent to 10 days of culture, CD4+ T cells were isolated. Two-dose vaccination with either BNT162b2 or mRNA-1273 was given to the participants. Previously uninfected by SARS-CoV-2, the vaccine recipients also showed negative nucleocapsid antibodies. The researchers cultured approximately 2.1 million PBMC per well with 9.5 to 10 IU/ml IL-2 and around 9.5 ug/ml peptides.

The chain couples TRBV4-2 to TRBJ2-3, with D possibly TRBD2 on 5 matching bases. Sample: CD4+ T cells from PBMCs cultured with SARS-CoV-2 spike peptides, taken after COVID-19 vaccination. The clonotype originates from a human donor who received a COVID-19 vaccine. Some clones in this sample may be carry-over from other donors' samples. The CDR3, as DNA: TGTGCCAGCAGCCAAGGCCCGACTACCTCAAGCACAGATACGCAGTATTTT. This gives the protein CASSQGPTTSSTDTQYF.